Here is one T cell receptor beta chain with its context. This entry belongs to a study of control samples from healthy donors and cancer patients. Here immunoSEQ multiplex PCR was the method, and the copy in TCRdb shows in-frame clones only, minus some. The data contain approximately 170,000 clones, approximately 90% of them singletons. The germline gives CDR1 MGHRA, CDR2 YSYEKL. The V segment lost 0 bases and the J segment 0 bases; nucleotides outside the gene matches: 8. This CDR3 comprises 19 residues. The chain employs TRBV4-1 and TRBJ1-5; 10 nucleotides match TRBD1. This clonotype originated in a woman in her 30s in good health. Material for sequencing was blood. The CDR3 bases are TGCGCCAGCAGCCAAGATCGGACAGGGGGTTTCGATAGCAATCAGCCCCAGCATTTT. Protein product: CASSQDRTGGFDSNQPQHF.